Below, one T cell receptor beta chain is given with its context. Antigen unknown. This record comes from a study of T cell responses to AZD1222 COVID-19 vaccine. V lost 5 bases to trimming and J lost 6 bases, with 11 bases between them. CDR1 LGHDT and CDR2 YNNKEL come from the germline V gene (reference sequence). The CDR3 has 12 residues. Clones were sequenced by immunoSEQ multiplex PCR, and TCRdb holds only the in-frame ones, with some missing. Of roughly 130,000 clones listed, 80% to 90% are singletons. Overall study findings and caveats: Among the donors, most were white British and more were female, and clonal diversity was possibly underestimated. Repertoire sampling occurred only after the peak T cell response. Unmutated variant regions reportedly attract nearly half of all spike-specific TCRs. Just a handful of people given AZD1222 tested seropositive at baseline.

The TCR was taken from an adult in good health. Source: peripheral blood, taken on day 0 of AZD1222 vaccination. The chain joins TRBV3-1 (or the pseudogene TRBV3-2) to TRBJ2-7, with a tentative D call TRBD2 (6 bases). The CDR3 reads CASSFRGGEQYF. CDR3 DNA sequence: TGTGCCAGCAGCTTCCGGGGAGGCGAGCAGTACTTC.